This TCR beta chain was retrieved from a study of blood T cell repertoires in COVID-19. About the study: The origin of the acute and convalescent COVID-19 samples was the United States, Italy and Spain. T cells, B-cell-depleted T cells, or PBMCs supplied cDNA or gDNA.

As handled by the study authors: Reference gene primer amplification gave nucleated cell count estimates. Assay used: immunoSEQ multiplex PCR; TCRdb lists only in-frame clones, some missing. V, J and clone size are those of that table, while D and trimming were read from the DNA. Here the sample spans 65,000 to 90,000 clones, under 95% being singletons. This CDR3 spans 17 amino acids. V lost 1 base and J lost 1, with 15 bases in between. In germline, CDR1 is LGHNA, CDR2 YSLEER. This clone was seen a few times. V is TRBV4-3 and J is TRBJ2-3; D might be TRBD2 (6 bases). The origin of this receptor is a human donor in a cohort sampled during active COVID-19. Sequences were obtained from peripheral blood. The DNA of the CDR3 is TGCGCCAGCAGCCAAGGTGGGACTCCGGGAGGCACAGATACGCAGTATTTT. It specifies CASSQGGTPGGTDTQYF.